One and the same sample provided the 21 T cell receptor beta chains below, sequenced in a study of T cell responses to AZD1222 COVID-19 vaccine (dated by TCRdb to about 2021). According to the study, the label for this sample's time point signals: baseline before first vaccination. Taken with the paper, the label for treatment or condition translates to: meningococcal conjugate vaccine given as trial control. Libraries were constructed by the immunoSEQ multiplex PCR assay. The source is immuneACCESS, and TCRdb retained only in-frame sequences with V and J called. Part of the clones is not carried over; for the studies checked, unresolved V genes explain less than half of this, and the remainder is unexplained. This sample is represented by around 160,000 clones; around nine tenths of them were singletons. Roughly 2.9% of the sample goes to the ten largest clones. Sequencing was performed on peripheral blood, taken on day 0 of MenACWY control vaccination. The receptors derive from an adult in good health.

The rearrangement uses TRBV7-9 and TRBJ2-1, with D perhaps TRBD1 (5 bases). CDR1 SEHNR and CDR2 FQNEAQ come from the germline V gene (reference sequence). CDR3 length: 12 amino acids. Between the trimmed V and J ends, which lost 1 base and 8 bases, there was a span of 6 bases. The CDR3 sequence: CASSLGGDEQFF. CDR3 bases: TGTGCCAGCAGCTTAGGGGGCGATGAGCAGTTCTTC.

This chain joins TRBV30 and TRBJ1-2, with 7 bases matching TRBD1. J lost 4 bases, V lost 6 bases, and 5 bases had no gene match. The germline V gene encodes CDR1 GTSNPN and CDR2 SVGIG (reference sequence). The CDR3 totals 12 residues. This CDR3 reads CACTGDSYGYTF. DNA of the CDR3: TGTGCCTGTACAGGGGACAGCTATGGCTACACCTTC.

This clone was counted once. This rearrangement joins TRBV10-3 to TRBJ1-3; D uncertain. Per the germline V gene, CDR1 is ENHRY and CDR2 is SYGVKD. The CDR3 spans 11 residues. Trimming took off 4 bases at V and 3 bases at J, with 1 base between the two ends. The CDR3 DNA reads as TGTGCCATCAGTGGTGGAAACACCATATATTTT. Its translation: CAISGGNTIYF.

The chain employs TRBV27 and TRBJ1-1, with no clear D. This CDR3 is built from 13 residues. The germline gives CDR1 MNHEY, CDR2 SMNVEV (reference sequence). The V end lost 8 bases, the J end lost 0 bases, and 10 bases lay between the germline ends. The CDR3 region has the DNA TGTGCCAGCGCACAGACGGTGAACACTGAAGCTTTCTTT. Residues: CASAQTVNTEAFF.

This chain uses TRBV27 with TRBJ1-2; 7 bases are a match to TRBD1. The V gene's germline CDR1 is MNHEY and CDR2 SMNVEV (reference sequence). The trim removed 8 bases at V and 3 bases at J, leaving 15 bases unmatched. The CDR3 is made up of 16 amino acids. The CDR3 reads CASVGQFTPAYYGYTF. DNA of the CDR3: TGTGCCAGCGTGGGACAGTTCACCCCGGCGTACTATGGCTACACCTTC.

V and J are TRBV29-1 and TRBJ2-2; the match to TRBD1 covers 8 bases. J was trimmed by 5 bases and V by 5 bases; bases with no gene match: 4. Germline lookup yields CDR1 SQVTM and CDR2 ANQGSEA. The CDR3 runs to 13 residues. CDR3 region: CSVLRGLTGELFF. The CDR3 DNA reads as TGCAGCGTTCTCAGGGGGCTTACCGGGGAGCTGTTTTTT.

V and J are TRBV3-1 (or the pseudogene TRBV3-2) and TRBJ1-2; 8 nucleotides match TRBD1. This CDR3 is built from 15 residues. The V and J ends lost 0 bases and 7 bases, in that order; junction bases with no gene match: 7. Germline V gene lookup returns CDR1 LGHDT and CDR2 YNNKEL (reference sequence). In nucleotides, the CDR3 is TGTGCCAGCAGCCAAGACCCCAGGGGGCGCGGTGGCTACACCTTC. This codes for CASSQDPRGRGGYTF.

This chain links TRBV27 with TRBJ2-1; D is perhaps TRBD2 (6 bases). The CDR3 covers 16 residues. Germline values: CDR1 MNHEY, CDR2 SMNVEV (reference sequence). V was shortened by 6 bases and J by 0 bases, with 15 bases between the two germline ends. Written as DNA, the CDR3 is TGTGCCAGCAGACGCCCGGGAGACAGCTCCTACAATGAGCAGTTCTTC. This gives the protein CASRRPGDSSYNEQFF.

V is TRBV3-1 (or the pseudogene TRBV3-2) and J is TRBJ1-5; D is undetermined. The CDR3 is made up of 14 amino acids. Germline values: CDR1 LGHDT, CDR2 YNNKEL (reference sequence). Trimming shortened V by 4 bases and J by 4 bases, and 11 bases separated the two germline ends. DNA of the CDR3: TGTGCCAGCAGCCTAGGACGGATAAATCAGCCCCAGCATTTT. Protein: CASSLGRINQPQHF.

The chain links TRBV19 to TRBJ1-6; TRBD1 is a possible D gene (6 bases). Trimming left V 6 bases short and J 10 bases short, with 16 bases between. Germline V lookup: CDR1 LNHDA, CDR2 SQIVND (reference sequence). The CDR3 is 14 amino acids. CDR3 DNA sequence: TGTGCCAGTAGGAACCCAGGGGTCCCGTCACCCCTCCACTTT. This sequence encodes CASRNPGVPSPLHF.

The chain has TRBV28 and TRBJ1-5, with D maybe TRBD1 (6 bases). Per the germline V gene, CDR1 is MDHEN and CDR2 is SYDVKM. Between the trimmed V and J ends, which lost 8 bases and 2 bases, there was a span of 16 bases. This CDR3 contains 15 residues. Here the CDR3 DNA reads TGTGCCAGCCGGGGGGCCTCGATCGGCAATCAGCCCCAGCATTTT. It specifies CASRGASIGNQPQHF.

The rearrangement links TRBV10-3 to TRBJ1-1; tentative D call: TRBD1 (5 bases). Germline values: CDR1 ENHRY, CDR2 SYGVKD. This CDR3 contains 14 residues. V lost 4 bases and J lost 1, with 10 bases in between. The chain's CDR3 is CAISVREENTEAFF. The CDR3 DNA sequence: TGTGCCATCAGTGTCAGGGAGGAGAACACTGAAGCTTTCTTT.

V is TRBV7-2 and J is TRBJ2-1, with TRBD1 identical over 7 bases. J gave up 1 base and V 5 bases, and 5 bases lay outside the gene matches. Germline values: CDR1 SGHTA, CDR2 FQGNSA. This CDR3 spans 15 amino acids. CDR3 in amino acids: CASSQNRGSYNEQFF. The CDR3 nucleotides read TGTGCCAGCAGCCAGAACAGGGGTTCCTACAATGAGCAGTTCTTC.

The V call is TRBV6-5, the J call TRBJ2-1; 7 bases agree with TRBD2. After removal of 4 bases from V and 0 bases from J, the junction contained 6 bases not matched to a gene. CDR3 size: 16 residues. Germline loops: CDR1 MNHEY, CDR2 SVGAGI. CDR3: CASSFRAGSSYNEQFF. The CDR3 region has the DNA TGTGCCAGCAGTTTTAGAGCGGGAAGCTCCTACAATGAGCAGTTCTTC.

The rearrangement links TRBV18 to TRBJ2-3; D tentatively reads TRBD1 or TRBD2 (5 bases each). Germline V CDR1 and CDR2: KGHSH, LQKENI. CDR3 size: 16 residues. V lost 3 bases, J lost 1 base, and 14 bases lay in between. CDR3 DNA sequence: TGTGCCAGCTCACCGTGGGCCCGAGGGGGCACAGATACGCAGTATTTT. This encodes CASSPWARGGTDTQYF.

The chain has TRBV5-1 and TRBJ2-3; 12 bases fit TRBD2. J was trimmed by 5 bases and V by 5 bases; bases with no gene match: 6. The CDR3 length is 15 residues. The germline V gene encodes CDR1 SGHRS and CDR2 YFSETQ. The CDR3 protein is CASRLRGLAGDTQYF. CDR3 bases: TGCGCCAGCAGGTTGAGGGGACTAGCGGGAGATACGCAGTATTTT.

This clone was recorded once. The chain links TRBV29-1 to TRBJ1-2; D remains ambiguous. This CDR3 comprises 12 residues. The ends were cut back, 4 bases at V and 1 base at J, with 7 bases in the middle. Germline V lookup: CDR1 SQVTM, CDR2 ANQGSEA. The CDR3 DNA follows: TGCAGCGTTGCCGAGGGTAACTATGGCTACACCTTC. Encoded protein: CSVAEGNYGYTF.

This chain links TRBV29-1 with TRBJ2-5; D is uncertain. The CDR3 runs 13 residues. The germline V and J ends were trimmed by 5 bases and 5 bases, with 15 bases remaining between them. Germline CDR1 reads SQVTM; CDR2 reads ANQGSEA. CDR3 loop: CSVRAPPRETQYF. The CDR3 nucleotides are TGCAGCGTTCGAGCGCCCCCAAGGGAGACCCAGTACTTC.

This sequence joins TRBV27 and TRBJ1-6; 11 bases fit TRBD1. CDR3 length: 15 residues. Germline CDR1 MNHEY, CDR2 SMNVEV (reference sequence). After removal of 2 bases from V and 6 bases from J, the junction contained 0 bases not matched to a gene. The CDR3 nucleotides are TGTGCCAGCAGTTTAGGGACAGGGGGTAATTCACCCCTCCACTTT. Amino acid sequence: CASSLGTGGNSPLHF.

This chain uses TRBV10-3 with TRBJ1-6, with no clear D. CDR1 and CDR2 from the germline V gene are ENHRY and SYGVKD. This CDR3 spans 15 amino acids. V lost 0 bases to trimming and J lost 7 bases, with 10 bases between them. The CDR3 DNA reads TGTGCCATCAGTGAGTCGACTCCGGGAAATTCACCCCTCCACTTT. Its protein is CAISESTPGNSPLHF.

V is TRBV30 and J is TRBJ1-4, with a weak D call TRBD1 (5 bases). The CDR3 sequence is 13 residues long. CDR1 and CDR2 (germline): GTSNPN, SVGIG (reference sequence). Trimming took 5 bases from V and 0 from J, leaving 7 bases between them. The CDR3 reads CAWGDATNEKLFF. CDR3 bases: TGTGCCTGGGGGGACGCAACTAATGAAAAACTGTTTTTT.